Presented here are 12 T cell receptor beta chains from one specimen sequenced in a study of technical replicates of blood from a handful of donors. TCRdb keeps only in-frame clones here, not all; method: immunoSEQ multiplex PCR. The data hold approximately 82,000 clones, with nearly 96% observed a single time. Sequencing was carried out using T cells isolated from PBMCs. These receptors were taken from a human donor in good health.

The chain joins TRBV6-4 to TRBJ2-5; 7 bases map to TRBD1. V dropped 6 bases and J dropped 4; count of bases not matched to a gene: 5. From germline, CDR1 is MRHNA and CDR2 SNTAGT. The CDR3 runs to 13 residues. The CDR3 here is CASSPTGRETQYF. The CDR3 DNA follows: TGTGCCAGCAGCCCGACAGGGAGAGAGACCCAGTACTTC.

V usage is TRBV7-9 and J usage is TRBJ2-7; D might be TRBD1 (6 bases). Trimming removed 3 bases from V and 2 bases from J, with 8 bases in between. The V gene's germline CDR1 is SEHNR and CDR2 FQNEAQ (reference sequence). The CDR3 sequence is 13 residues long. DNA of the CDR3: TGTGCCAGCAGCTTGAGGACAGCCTACGAGCAGTACTTC. Amino acids: CASSLRTAYEQYF.

This chain connects TRBV7-8 to TRBJ2-2; no clear D. This CDR3 comprises 15 residues. CDR1 is SGHVS, CDR2 FQNEAQ, per germline. V dropped 1 base and J dropped 4 bases, with 10 bases sitting between them. This CDR3 is CASSLGSSGTGELFF. CDR3 coding DNA: TGTGCCAGCAGCTTAGGGTCATCCGGCACCGGGGAGCTGTTTTTT.

The rearrangement joins TRBV2 to TRBJ1-1; D is perhaps TRBD1 (5 bases). The germline CDR1 and CDR2 sequences are SNHLY and FYNNEI. The CDR3 totals 15 residues. V was trimmed by 6 bases and J by 6 bases, leaving 20 bases between them. CDR3 DNA sequence: TGTGCCAGCAGCCTCGCGGAAGCAGGGAGGTCTGAAGCTTTCTTT. It encodes CASSLAEAGRSEAFF.

The chain has TRBV10-1 and TRBJ2-5; D unresolved. The length of the CDR3 is 13 residues. V was trimmed by 1 base and J by 7 bases, leaving 10 bases between them. The germline CDR1 and CDR2 sequences are WNHNN and SYGVQD (reference sequence). In DNA form, the CDR3 reads TGCGCCAGCAGTGAGTACGGAGCGATGACCCAGTACTTC. It codes for CASSEYGAMTQYF.

This clone was detected once. The V call is TRBV27, the J call TRBJ2-7; TRBD1 matches 9 bases. This CDR3 contains 16 residues. V was clipped by 6 bases and J by 1 base; unmatched bases: 10. Germline CDR1 and CDR2: MNHEY and SMNVEV (reference sequence). The chain's CDR3 is CASSRYRGRRSYEQYF. CDR3 bases: TGTGCCAGCAGCAGATACAGGGGGCGAAGATCCTACGAGCAGTACTTC.

V gene TRBV4-1 combines with J gene TRBJ1-1, with D perhaps TRBD1 (6 bases). The CDR3 contains 17 residues. Trimming shortened V by 0 bases and J by 1 base, and 15 bases separated the two germline ends. Per germline, CDR1 MGHRA and CDR2 YSYEKL. CDR3 bases: TGCGCCAGCAGCCAAGAGGTGGGTGGACAGAAGAACACTGAAGCTTTCTTT. Its protein is CASSQEVGGQKNTEAFF.

The chain has TRBV7-8 and TRBJ2-6; D is perhaps TRBD1 (6 bases). V shed 1 base and J shed 0 bases, with 22 bases lying between them. The CDR3 sequence is 21 residues long. Looked up from germline, CDR1 is SGHVS and CDR2 is FQNEAQ. The CDR3 loop reads CASSLGAAGVLTFSGANVLTF. CDR3 DNA sequence: TGTGCCAGCAGCTTAGGAGCGGCAGGGGTCTTAACATTCTCTGGGGCCAACGTCCTGACTTTC.

The chain uses TRBV30 and TRBJ2-1; D remains unclear. The CDR3 extends over 15 amino acids. The V gene lost 4 bases and the J gene lost 3 bases, with 16 bases spanning the gap. CDR1 GTSNPN and CDR2 SVGIG come from the germline V gene (reference sequence). The CDR3 reads CAWNEASTDYNEQFF. The CDR3 coding sequence is TGTGCCTGGAATGAGGCGTCGACGGACTACAATGAGCAGTTCTTC.

This rearrangement joins TRBV28 to TRBJ1-5; no reliable D call. Germline lookup yields CDR1 MDHEN and CDR2 SYDVKM. CDR3 length: 11 residues. V gave up 6 bases and J gave up 3 bases, with 3 bases separating them. The CDR3 DNA is TGTGCCAGCAGGGCCAATCAGCCCCAGCATTTT. Protein product: CASRANQPQHF.

The chain carries TRBV30 and TRBJ2-5; D is perhaps TRBD1 (5 bases). Germline CDR1 GTSNPN, CDR2 SVGIG (reference sequence). Trimming removed 4 bases at V and 4 bases at J, with 13 bases between. This CDR3 is 13 amino acids long. The DNA for the CDR3 is TGTGCCTGGACGGGCAGGGTGTTAGAGACCCAGTACTTC. The encoded protein is CAWTGRVLETQYF.

The chain joins TRBV5-6 to TRBJ2-7, with 7 bases aligning to TRBD2. The germline gives CDR1 SGHDT, CDR2 YYEEEE. The CDR3 consists of 15 residues. V lost 4 bases, J lost 2 bases, and 9 bases stayed unmatched. CDR3 amino acids: CASSPEAGFPYEQYF. The DNA for the CDR3 is TGTGCCAGCAGCCCAGAAGCGGGGTTTCCCTACGAGCAGTACTTC.